The rows below give T cell receptor beta chains drawn from one sample of a study of CD8 T cells in ankylosing spondylitis. TCRdb redid the calling of the 5' RACE reads with MiXCR, one entry per CDR3 protein. The repertoire holds hundreds of thousands of distinct CDR3 sequences, 17% seen once, with about 0.94% in the top ten. The sequencing sample was made of blood, either unsorted or a sorted T cell fraction (not recorded which). The receptors come from a male donor with ankylosing spondylitis. Both conserved end residues are part of each CDR3. D genes are given only for firm matches. Some rows mark clone size as missing; the rest say once, few, many or name a class of expanded clone.

j_gene: TRBJ1-2
v_gene: TRBV20-1
d_gene: .
abundance: few
CDR3nt: TGCAGTGCTAGAGAGGTTACAGGGCGCGGCTACACCTTC
CDR3aa: CSAREVTGRGYTF

j_gene: TRBJ2-3
v_gene: TRBV5-6
d_gene: TRBD2
abundance: .
CDR3nt: TGTGCCAGCAGCTTGGTCCCAGCGGGAGGTCGCACAGATACGCAGTATTTT
CDR3aa: CASSLVPAGGRTDTQYF

j_gene: TRBJ2-3
v_gene: TRBV11-2
d_gene: TRBD2
abundance: .
CDR3nt: TGTGCCAGCAGATCCCAAGCGGGATTCACAGATACGCAGTATTTT
CDR3aa: CASRSQAGFTDTQYF

j_gene: TRBJ2-7
v_gene: TRBV6-2/TRBV6-3
d_gene: .
abundance: .
CDR3nt: TGTGCCAGCAGTTACTCGGGGACACGGTCAAGGGAGCAGTACTTC
CDR3aa: CASSYSGTRSREQYF

j_gene: TRBJ1-5
v_gene: TRBV30
d_gene: TRBD1
abundance: .
CDR3nt: TGTGCCTGGAGTGGAGACAGGGGCTATCAGCCCCAGCATTTT
CDR3aa: CAWSGDRGYQPQHF

j_gene: TRBJ2-1
v_gene: TRBV6-5
d_gene: TRBD2
abundance: .
CDR3nt: TGTGCCAGCAGTTCGAGCGGGGGCTCCTCCTACAATGAGCAGTTCTTC
CDR3aa: CASSSSGGSSYNEQFF

j_gene: TRBJ2-3
v_gene: TRBV18
d_gene: TRBD1
abundance: few
CDR3nt: TGTGCCAGCTCGACAGGGAACACAGATACGCAGTATTTT
CDR3aa: CASSTGNTDTQYF

j_gene: TRBJ2-2
v_gene: TRBV7-3
d_gene: .
abundance: many
CDR3nt: TGTGCCAGCAGCTCGGGACTCTACACCGGGGAGCTGTTTTTT
CDR3aa: CASSSGLYTGELFF

j_gene: TRBJ2-7
v_gene: TRBV7-9
d_gene: TRBD1
abundance: .
CDR3nt: TGTGCCAGCAGCTTACTGACAGGGAGCGAGCAGTACTTC
CDR3aa: CASSLLTGSEQYF

j_gene: TRBJ2-1
v_gene: TRBV6-1
d_gene: TRBD2
abundance: few
CDR3nt: TGTGCCAGCAGTCGACTAGCGGGGGGCTCTCCTCGGGAGCAGTTCTTC
CDR3aa: CASSRLAGGSPREQFF

j_gene: TRBJ1-2
v_gene: TRBV5-1
d_gene: TRBD1
abundance: many
CDR3nt: TGCGCCAGCAGCCAGGGACAGGAGGTTTCAGGCTATGGCTACACCTTC
CDR3aa: CASSQGQEVSGYGYTF

j_gene: TRBJ2-1
v_gene: TRBV5-1
d_gene: TRBD2
abundance: many
CDR3nt: TGCGCCAGCAGCTTGCCTAGCGGGCCCCCCTCCTACAATGAGCAGTTCTTC
CDR3aa: CASSLPSGPPSYNEQFF

j_gene: TRBJ2-1
v_gene: TRBV4-3
d_gene: .
abundance: few
CDR3nt: TGCGCCAGCAGCCAAGAAGGGGTACGCCGAGAGCAGTTCTTC
CDR3aa: CASSQEGVRREQFF

j_gene: TRBJ2-3
v_gene: TRBV5-1
d_gene: TRBD2
abundance: .
CDR3nt: TGCGCCAGCAGCTTGGGTGATAGCGGGGGTGCCACAGATACGCAGTATTTT
CDR3aa: CASSLGDSGGATDTQYF

j_gene: TRBJ2-7
v_gene: TRBV6-1
d_gene: TRBD1
abundance: few
CDR3nt: TGTGCCAGCAGTCCCCCTATAGGACAGGGGCGATCCTACGAGCAGTACTTC
CDR3aa: CASSPPIGQGRSYEQYF

j_gene: TRBJ1-6
v_gene: TRBV20-1
d_gene: .
abundance: .
CDR3nt: TGCAGTGCTAGTCCTTTCCACCTATCTAATTCACCCCTCCACTTT
CDR3aa: CSASPFHLSNSPLHF

j_gene: TRBJ2-2
v_gene: TRBV7-3
d_gene: TRBD2
abundance: .
CDR3nt: TGTGCCAGCAGCTTTGGGGGACTAGCGGCGAACACCGGGGAGCTGTTTTTT
CDR3aa: CASSFGGLAANTGELFF

j_gene: TRBJ2-7
v_gene: TRBV7-6
d_gene: TRBD2
abundance: .
CDR3nt: TGTGCCAGCAGCTTGGACCCACCTAGCGGGACAAATTACGAGCAGTACTTC
CDR3aa: CASSLDPPSGTNYEQYF

j_gene: TRBJ2-7
v_gene: TRBV4-1
d_gene: .
abundance: .
CDR3nt: TGCGCCAGCAGCCAAGACCGACAGAGGAGCTCCTACGAGCAGTACTTC
CDR3aa: CASSQDRQRSSYEQYF

j_gene: TRBJ2-5
v_gene: TRBV20-1
d_gene: .
abundance: .
CDR3nt: TGCAGTGCTAGAGAGGGAACTAGCCTGGCTACCCAGTACTTC
CDR3aa: CSAREGTSLATQYF